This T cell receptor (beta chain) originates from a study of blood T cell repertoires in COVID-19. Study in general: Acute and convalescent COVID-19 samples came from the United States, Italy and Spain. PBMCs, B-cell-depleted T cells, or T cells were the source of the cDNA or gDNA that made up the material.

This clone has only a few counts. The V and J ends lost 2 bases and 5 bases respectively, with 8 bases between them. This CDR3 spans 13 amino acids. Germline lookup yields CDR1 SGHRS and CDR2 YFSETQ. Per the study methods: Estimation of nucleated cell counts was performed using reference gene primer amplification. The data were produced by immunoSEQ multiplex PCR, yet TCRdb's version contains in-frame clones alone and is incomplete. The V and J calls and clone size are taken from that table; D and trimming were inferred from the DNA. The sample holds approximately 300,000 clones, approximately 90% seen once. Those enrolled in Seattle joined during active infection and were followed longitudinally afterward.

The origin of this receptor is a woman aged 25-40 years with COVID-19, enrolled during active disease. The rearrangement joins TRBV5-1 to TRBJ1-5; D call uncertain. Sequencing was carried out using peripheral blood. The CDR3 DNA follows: TGCGCCAGCAGCTTAGACACCTATCAGCCCCAGCATTTT. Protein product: CASSLDTYQPQHF.